The present TCR beta chain was sequenced within a study of CD8+CD57+ T cells in acquired aplastic anemia. Study-wide results and limits: Patients had roughly 30 CD8+ CDR3 sequences in common with controls (the shared set).

This clonotype was recorded a few times. Its antigen is unidentified. All sequencing subjects had displayed CD8+CD57+ cell expansion on flow cytometry. CDR3 and TCR beta VDJ profiling relied on a genomic DNA template. TCRdb analysed the reads with MiXCR anew, one entry per CDR3 protein. Altogether 200,000 to 300,000 distinct CDR3 sequences are present, approximately 50% being singletons, with the ten largest covering under 9%. Trimming took 4 bases from V and 1 from J, leaving 10 bases between them. Germline V lookup: CDR1 SNHLY, CDR2 FYNNEI. The CDR3 length is 14 residues. This TCR was sampled from a human donor with aplastic anemia. The chain is built from TRBV2 and TRBJ1-1, with D hard to call. Sample: sorted CD4+, CD8+, or CD8+CD57+ T cells (not recorded which) from PBMCs. The CDR3 reads CASSAMVRNTEAFF. For the CDR3, the DNA is TGTGCCAGCAGTGCAATGGTCAGGAACACTGAAGCTTTCTTT.